Each of the 31 T cell receptor beta chains below was sequenced from the same sample in a study of cytomegalovirus exposure and HLA in healthy donors. The primer mix had 60 Vbeta and 13 Jbeta primers. The data were produced by immunoSEQ multiplex PCR, yet TCRdb's version contains in-frame clones alone and is incomplete. Of approximately 220,000 clones listed, over 65% are singletons. Sequenced sample: PBMCs. All receptors come from a man aged 18-30 years in good health and CMV-seronegative.

This rearrangement joins TRBV5-6 to TRBJ1-4, with TRBD1 as a possible D gene (5 bases). Trimming removed 2 bases at V and 7 bases at J, with 12 bases between. The CDR3 length is 14 residues. Germline-derived CDR1 and CDR2 are SGHDT and YYEEEE. CDR3 residues: CASSFRGFSEKLFF. The DNA of the CDR3 is TGTGCCAGCAGCTTTCGGGGGTTCAGTGAAAAACTGTTTTTT.

This clone was detected only a few times. The V call is TRBV6-6, the J call TRBJ2-3; 10 bases are a match to TRBD1. There are 14 residues in the CDR3. Trimming cost V 8 bases and J 1 base; bases outside gene matches: 3. Germline CDR1 and CDR2: MNHNY and SVGAGI (reference sequence). The CDR3 DNA follows: TGTGCCAGCTCCGGGACAGGGGGCACAGATACGCAGTATTTT. It codes for CASSGTGGTDTQYF.

V and J are TRBV13 and TRBJ2-1; D unclear. CDR1 is PRHDT, CDR2 FYEKMQ, per germline (reference sequence). This CDR3 has 16 residues. V shed 6 bases and J shed 2 bases, with 17 bases lying between them. CDR3 nucleotide sequence: TGTGCCAGCAGTCGTTCCGTCACGCCGGCCTACAATGAGCAGTTCTTC. Its protein is CASSRSVTPAYNEQFF.

Regarding this clone: Other nucleotide sequences from this sample produce the same CDR3. In nucleotides, the CDR3 is TGTGCCAGCACCGACACAGCGGGAGCCGGGGAGCTGTTTTTT. Protein product: CASTDTAGAGELFF. The V call is TRBV7-3, the J call TRBJ2-2; 8 bases are shared with TRBD2. V lost 7 bases, J lost 6 bases, and 7 bases stayed unmatched. This CDR3 has 14 amino acids. Germline values: CDR1 SGHTA, CDR2 FQGTGA. Looking up the rest from reference TRBV7-3 and TRBJ2-2 gives the full variable domain: GAGVSQTPSNKVTEKGKYVELRCDPISGHTALYWYRQSLGQGPEFLIYFQGTGAADDSGLPNDRFFAVRPEGSVSTLKIQRTERGDSAVYLCASTDTAGAGELFFGEGSRLTVL.

This clone was recorded once. This rearrangement joins TRBV10-3 to TRBJ2-1; D is undetermined. Looked up from germline, CDR1 is ENHRY and CDR2 is SYGVKD. The V gene lost 0 bases and the J gene lost 6 bases, with 3 bases spanning the gap. The CDR3 extends over 12 amino acids. CDR3 nucleotide sequence: TGTGCCATCAGTGAGTCGAGCAATGAGCAGTTCTTC. Its translation: CAISESSNEQFF.

The CDR3 sequence: CASSQRGGYNEQFF. The CDR3, as DNA: TGTGCCAGCAGCCAGCGGGGGGGGTACAATGAGCAGTTCTTC. The chain has TRBV5-4 and TRBJ2-1; TRBD2 matches 10 bases. The CDR3 has 14 amino acids. J lost 4 bases, V lost 4 bases, and 2 bases had no gene match. Germline V gene sequence: CDR1 SGHNT, CDR2 YYREEE (reference sequence).

A few counts support this clone. J is TRBJ1-2 and V is TRBV9; D gene uncertain. Germline V CDR1 and CDR2: SGDLS, YYNGEE. This CDR3 is built from 15 residues. The germline V and J ends were trimmed by 0 bases and 8 bases, with 17 bases remaining between them. CDR3 sequence (DNA): TGTGCCAGCAGCGTAGCCTCCGACCCAACGGGAGGCTACACCTTC. Translation: CASSVASDPTGGYTF.

The CDR3 DNA reads as TGTGCCAGCAATGTCAGACTAGTAACCCTCTACGAGCAGTACTTC. This sequence encodes CASNVRLVTLYEQYF. J is TRBJ2-7 and V is TRBV6-1; weak D call: TRBD2 (6 bases). Trimming left V 7 bases short and J 3 bases short, with 19 bases between. The length of the CDR3 is 15 residues. Germline CDR1 and CDR2: MNHNS and SASEGT.

The chain is built from TRBV6-1 and TRBJ2-5, with D possibly being TRBD2 (6 bases). The J call may be wrong; the DNA end is better matched by TRBJ2-7. The CDR3 runs 13 residues. CDR1 MNHNS and CDR2 SASEGT come from the germline V gene. This CDR3 is CASSELRGYEQYF. DNA of the CDR3: TGTGCCAGCAGTGAACTGCGGGGTTACGAGCAGTACTTC.

This clone was picked up one time. The rearrangement links TRBV19 to TRBJ1-5, with D perhaps TRBD1 (6 bases). Between the trimmed V and J ends, which lost 0 bases and 8 bases, there was a span of 17 bases. The length of the CDR3 is 16 residues. Germline CDR1 and CDR2: LNHDA and SQIVND (reference sequence). CDR3 coding DNA: TGTGCCAGTAGTATAGATTCGGGGACAACTGGTAAGCCCCAGCATTTT. It is translated as CASSIDSGTTGKPQHF. Using reference TRBV19 and TRBJ1-5 for the parts outside the CDR3, the full variable domain is DGGITQSPKYLFRKEGQNVTLSCEQNLNHDAMYWYRQDPGQGLRLIYYSQIVNDFQKGDIAEGYSVSREKKESFPLTVTSAQKNPTAFYLCASSIDSGTTGKPQHFGDGTRLSIL.

This clone was seen once. The chain couples TRBV21-1 to TRBJ1-6; TRBD1, the table's D call, was not compared with the DNA. TRBV21-1 represents a pseudogene. The CDR3 spans 16 residues. As DNA, the CDR3 is TGTGCCAGCAGCATAACACGGACAGGGGGCGGTTCACCCCTCCACTTT. Translated, it gives CASSITRTGGGSPLHF.

The V gene is TRBV5-8, the J gene TRBJ1-1, with a possible D match to TRBD1 (5 bases). Germline V gene sequence: CDR1 SGHTS, CDR2 YDEGEE. The CDR3 has 13 amino acids. V lost 5 bases and J lost 1, with 9 bases in between. The CDR3 nucleotides read TGTGCCAGCAGATGGACACAGAACACTGAAGCTTTCTTT. The encoded protein is CASRWTQNTEAFF.

The CDR3 loop is CASSIRAGESLAKNIQYF. DNA for the CDR3: TGTGCCAGTAGTATTCGGGCAGGGGAAAGCTTAGCCAAAAACATTCAGTACTTC. The gene calls are TRBV19 and TRBJ2-4; maybe TRBD1 (6 bases). The CDR3 sequence is 18 residues long. The germline V gene has CDR1 LNHDA and CDR2 SQIVND (reference sequence). The V end lost 3 bases, the J end lost 0 bases, and 18 bases lay between the germline ends.

The rearrangement uses TRBV28 and TRBJ2-3; D may be TRBD1 (8 bases). Deletions cut 6 bases from V and 3 bases from J, with 16 bases between. This CDR3 is 15 amino acids long. CDR1 and CDR2 from the germline V gene are MDHEN and SYDVKM. The CDR3 sequence: CASSRGQGGTDTQYF. The CDR3 nucleotides read TGTGCCAGCAGCAGGGGGCAGGGGGGGACAGATACGCAGTATTTT.

This chain uses TRBV30 with TRBJ2-1; 7 nucleotides agree with TRBD2. In germline, CDR1 is GTSNPN, CDR2 SVGIG (reference sequence). The CDR3 sequence is 12 residues long. CDR3 sequence: CASGRSYNEQFF. The CDR3 coding sequence is TGTGCGTCCGGGAGGTCCTACAATGAGCAGTTCTTC.

CDR3 coding DNA: TGTGCCAGCAGCCGGGGGACCGAACCTGAAAAACTGTTTTTT. Its translation: CASSRGTEPEKLFF. The chain employs TRBV13 and TRBJ1-4; tentative D call: TRBD1 (5 bases). The ends were cut back, 5 bases at V and 7 bases at J, with 14 bases in the middle. The CDR3 is 14 residues long. Germline loops: CDR1 PRHDT, CDR2 FYEKMQ (reference sequence). Complete variable domain (other parts from reference TRBV13 and TRBJ1-4): AAGVIQSPRHLIKEKRETATLKCYPIPRHDTVYWYQQGPGQDPQFLISFYEKMQSDKGSIPDRFSAQQFSDYHSELNMSSLELGDSALYFCASSRGTEPEKLFFGSGTQLSVL.

The gene calls are TRBV27 and TRBJ1-2; TRBD1 matches 9 bases. V gave up 6 bases and J gave up 8 bases; unmatched junction bases: 22. In germline, CDR1 is MNHEY, CDR2 SMNVEV (reference sequence). This CDR3 is built from 18 residues. CDR3 protein: CASSATGQGLYSRGGYTF. Written as DNA, the CDR3 is TGTGCCAGCAGCGCCACCGGACAGGGGCTTTATTCGCGTGGAGGCTACACCTTC.

This clone was seen only a few times. CDR3 DNA: TGTGCCAGCAGTTTATCCCCCGCCCTAGGACTCACCCGGGAGGAAAAACTGTTTTTT. Amino acid sequence: CASSLSPALGLTREEKLFF. V and J are TRBV28 and TRBJ1-4, with no clear D. This CDR3 is built from 19 residues. The germline V gene has CDR1 MDHEN and CDR2 SYDVKM. V was pared by 1 base and J by 8 bases, with 26 bases between.

This clone has only one observation. V usage is TRBV2 and J usage is TRBJ1-5; D is perhaps TRBD1 (5 bases). The germline CDR1 and CDR2 sequences are SNHLY and FYNNEI. Trimming removed 3 bases at V and 6 bases at J, with 9 bases between. The CDR3 totals 13 residues. The CDR3 sequence is CASSDRGGQPQHF. Written as DNA, the CDR3 is TGTGCCAGCAGTGATAGGGGTGGTCAGCCCCAGCATTTT.

This clone turned up a few times. CDR3 region: CASSFWRTSTDTQYF. CDR3 coding DNA: TGTGCCAGCAGTTTTTGGCGGACTAGCACAGATACGCAGTATTTT. The chain is built from TRBV28 and TRBJ2-3; a weak D match, TRBD2 (5 bases). Trimming shortened V by 3 bases and J by 0 bases, and 10 bases separated the two germline ends. CDR1 and CDR2 from the germline V gene are MDHEN and SYDVKM. CDR3 length: 15 amino acids.

The chain has TRBV30 and TRBJ2-1, with TRBD2 as a possible D gene (6 bases). V lost 0 bases and J 7 bases, leaving 7 bases between the germline ends. The CDR3 is 12 amino acids. Germline V lookup: CDR1 GTSNPN, CDR2 SVGIG (reference sequence). CDR3 DNA: TGTGCCTGGAGTGTCGCGGGAAATGAGCAGTTCTTC. Amino acid sequence: CAWSVAGNEQFF.

This chain links TRBV27 with TRBJ2-7, with D possibly being TRBD2 (6 bases). With 4 bases removed from V and 1 base from J, the gap between germline ends came to 8 bases. CDR1 is MNHEY and CDR2 is SMNVEV in the germline V gene (reference sequence). The CDR3 totals 13 residues. CDR3 sequence: CASSYLASYEQYF. DNA of the CDR3: TGTGCCAGCAGTTATCTAGCGTCCTACGAGCAGTACTTC.

This chain uses TRBV30 with TRBJ1-2, with TRBD1 matching 7 bases. V shed 2 bases and J 8 bases; nucleotides not matched to a gene: 8. CDR1 is GTSNPN and CDR2 is SVGIG in the germline V gene (reference sequence). The CDR3 is made up of 13 amino acids. The CDR3 nucleotides are TGTGCCTGGAGTTCTTACAGGGGTCAAGGCTACACCTTC. Encoded protein: CAWSSYRGQGYTF. Variable domain in full (rest from reference TRBV30 and TRBJ1-2): SQTIHQWPATLVQPVGSPLSLECTVEGTSNPNLYWYRQAAGRGLQLLFYSVGIGQISSEVPQNLSASRPQDRQFILSSKKLLLSDSGFYLCAWSSYRGQGYTFGSGTRLTVV.

The CDR3 region has the DNA TGTGCCTGGAGTGTAAGGCAGGGGCATGGCTACACCTTC. It yields the protein CAWSVRQGHGYTF. V gene TRBV30 combines with J gene TRBJ1-2, with a weak D call TRBD1 (6 bases). Trimming cost V 0 bases and J 6 bases, with 11 bases left between them. Germline V gene sequence: CDR1 GTSNPN, CDR2 SVGIG (reference sequence). This CDR3 contains 13 residues.

This CDR3 reads CASSNSDRAAYGYTF. As DNA, the CDR3 is TGTGCCAGTAGTAACTCCGACAGGGCGGCCTATGGCTACACCTTC. The chain couples TRBV19 to TRBJ1-2; 7 bases are shared with TRBD1. Germline V CDR1 and CDR2: LNHDA, SQIVND (reference sequence). The CDR3 is made up of 15 amino acids. The ends lost 4 bases at V and 4 bases at J; junction bases unmatched: 9.

This rearrangement joins TRBV28 to TRBJ1-6; the match to TRBD1 covers 11 bases. CDR3 length: 16 amino acids. Looked up from germline, CDR1 is MDHEN and CDR2 is SYDVKM. V gave up 6 bases and J gave up 8 bases; unmatched junction bases: 9. DNA of the CDR3: TGTGCCAGCAGAGCCTCTGGACAGGGGGCATATTCACCCCTCCACTTT. It yields the protein CASRASGQGAYSPLHF.

The chain couples TRBV21-1 to TRBJ2-2; no DNA check was done on the table's D call, TRBD1. TRBV21-1 is a pseudogene locus. The CDR3 has 15 amino acids. The CDR3 DNA reads TGTGCCAGCAGCAATAGTAACAGGAACACCGGGGAGCTGTTTTTT. Encoded protein: CASSNSNRNTGELFF.

The chain recombines TRBV19 with TRBJ2-7, with 7 bases that match TRBD1. This CDR3 comprises 13 residues. V lost 4 bases and J lost 1; bases outside the gene matches: 1. CDR1 and CDR2 (germline): LNHDA, SQIVND (reference sequence). CDR3 residues: CASSRQGSYEQYF. As DNA, the CDR3 is TGTGCCAGTAGTAGACAGGGTTCCTACGAGCAGTACTTC.

V gene TRBV11-2 combines with J gene TRBJ2-7; TRBD2 matches at 7 bases. The CDR3 has 14 amino acids. In germline, CDR1 is SGHAT, CDR2 FQNNGV. V lost 5 bases, J lost 4 bases, and 8 bases stayed unmatched. The CDR3 region is CASSTASGGYEQYF. CDR3 sequence (DNA): TGTGCCAGCAGCACAGCCTCGGGGGGATACGAGCAGTACTTC.

This clone was found a few times. This chain connects TRBV19 to TRBJ1-4, with 8 bases fitting TRBD1. CDR3 size: 15 residues. In germline, CDR1 is LNHDA, CDR2 SQIVND (reference sequence). V shed 5 bases and J 7 bases; nucleotides not matched to a gene: 9. The CDR3 loop reads CASSGRQGIGEKLFF. DNA of the CDR3: TGTGCCAGTAGTGGTCGACAGGGGATCGGTGAAAAACTGTTTTTT.

The V gene is TRBV7-9, the J gene TRBJ2-1; a weak D match, TRBD2 (5 bases). Germline values: CDR1 SEHNR, CDR2 FQNEAQ (reference sequence). The V end was cut by 4 bases, the J end by 10 bases, with 11 bases between. The CDR3 loop spans 12 amino acids. CDR3 sequence: CASSWITGEQFF. The CDR3 DNA sequence: TGTGCCAGCAGCTGGATTACGGGAGAGCAGTTCTTC.